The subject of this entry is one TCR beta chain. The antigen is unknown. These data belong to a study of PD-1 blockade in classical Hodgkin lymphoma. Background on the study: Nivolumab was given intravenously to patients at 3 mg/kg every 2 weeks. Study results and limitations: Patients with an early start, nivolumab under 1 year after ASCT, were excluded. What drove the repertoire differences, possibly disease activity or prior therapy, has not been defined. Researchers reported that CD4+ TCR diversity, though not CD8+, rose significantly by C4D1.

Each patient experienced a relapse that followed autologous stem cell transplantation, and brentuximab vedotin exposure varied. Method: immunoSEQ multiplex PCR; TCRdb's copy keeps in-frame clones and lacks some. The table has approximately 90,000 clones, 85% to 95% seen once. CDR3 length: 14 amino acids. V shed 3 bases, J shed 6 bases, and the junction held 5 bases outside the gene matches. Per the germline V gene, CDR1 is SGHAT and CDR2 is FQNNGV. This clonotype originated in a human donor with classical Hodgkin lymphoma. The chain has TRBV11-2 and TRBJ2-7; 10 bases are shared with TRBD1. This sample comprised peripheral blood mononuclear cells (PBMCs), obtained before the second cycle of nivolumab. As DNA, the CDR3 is TGTGCCAGCAGCTTTGGACAGGGGGGAAGCGAGCAGTACTTC. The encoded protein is CASSFGQGGSEQYF.